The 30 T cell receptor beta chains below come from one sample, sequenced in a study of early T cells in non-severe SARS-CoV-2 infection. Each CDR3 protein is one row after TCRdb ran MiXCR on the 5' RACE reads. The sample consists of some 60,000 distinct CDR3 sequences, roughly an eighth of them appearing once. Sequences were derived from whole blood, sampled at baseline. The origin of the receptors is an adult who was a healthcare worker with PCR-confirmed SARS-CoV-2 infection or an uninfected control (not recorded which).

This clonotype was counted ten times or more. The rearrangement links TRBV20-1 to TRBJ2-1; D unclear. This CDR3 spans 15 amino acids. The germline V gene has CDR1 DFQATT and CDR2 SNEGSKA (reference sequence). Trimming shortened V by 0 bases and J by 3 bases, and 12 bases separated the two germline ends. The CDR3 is CSARDLAQLYNEQFF. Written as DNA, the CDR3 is TGCAGTGCTAGAGATTTGGCCCAGCTCTACAATGAGCAGTTCTTC.

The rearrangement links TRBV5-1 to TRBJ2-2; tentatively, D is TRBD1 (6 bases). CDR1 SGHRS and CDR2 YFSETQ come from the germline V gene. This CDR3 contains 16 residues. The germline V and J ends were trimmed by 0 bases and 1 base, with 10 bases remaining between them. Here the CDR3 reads CASSLGATGNTGELFF. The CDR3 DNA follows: TGCGCCAGCAGCTTGGGGGCGACAGGGAACACCGGGGAGCTGTTTTTT.

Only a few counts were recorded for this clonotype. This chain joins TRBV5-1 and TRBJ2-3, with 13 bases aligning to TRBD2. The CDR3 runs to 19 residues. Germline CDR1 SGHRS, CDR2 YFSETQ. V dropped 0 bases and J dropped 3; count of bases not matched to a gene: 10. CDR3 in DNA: TGCGCCAGCAGCTTGGGGACTAGCGGGAGTAAAATGGATACAGATACGCAGTATTTT. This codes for CASSLGTSGSKMDTDTQYF. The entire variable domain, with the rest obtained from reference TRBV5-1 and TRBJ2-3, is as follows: KAGVTQTPRYLIKTRGQQVTLSCSPISGHRSVSWYQQTPGQGLQFLFEYFSETQRNKGNFPGRFSGRQFSNSRSEMNVSTLELGDSALYLCASSLGTSGSKMDTDTQYFGPGTRLTVL.

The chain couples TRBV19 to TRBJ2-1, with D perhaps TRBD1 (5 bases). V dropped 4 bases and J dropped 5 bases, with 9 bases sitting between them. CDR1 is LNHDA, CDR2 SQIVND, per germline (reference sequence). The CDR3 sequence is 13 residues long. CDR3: CASSTGPNNEQFF. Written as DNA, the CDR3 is TGTGCCAGTAGTACAGGGCCTAACAATGAGCAGTTCTTC. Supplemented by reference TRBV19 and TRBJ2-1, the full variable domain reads DGGITQSPKYLFRKEGQNVTLSCEQNLNHDAMYWYRQDPGQGLRLIYYSQIVNDFQKGDIAEGYSVSREKKESFPLTVTSAQKNPTAFYLCASSTGPNNEQFFGPGTRLTVL.

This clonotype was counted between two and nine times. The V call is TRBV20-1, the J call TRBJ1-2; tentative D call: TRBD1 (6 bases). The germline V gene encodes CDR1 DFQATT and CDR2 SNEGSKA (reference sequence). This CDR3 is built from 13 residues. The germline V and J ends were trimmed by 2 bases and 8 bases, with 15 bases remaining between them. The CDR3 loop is CSARRGGRFGYTF. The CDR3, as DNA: TGCAGTGCTAGAAGAGGGGGGCGATTCGGCTACACCTTC.

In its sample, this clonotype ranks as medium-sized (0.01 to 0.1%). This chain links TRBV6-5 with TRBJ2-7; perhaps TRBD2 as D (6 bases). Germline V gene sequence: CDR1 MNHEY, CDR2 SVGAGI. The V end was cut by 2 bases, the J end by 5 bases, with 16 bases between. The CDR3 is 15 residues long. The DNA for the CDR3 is TGTGCCAGCAGTTACGGTGCGGGAAGTCTGAACGAGCAGTACTTC. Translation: CASSYGAGSLNEQYF.

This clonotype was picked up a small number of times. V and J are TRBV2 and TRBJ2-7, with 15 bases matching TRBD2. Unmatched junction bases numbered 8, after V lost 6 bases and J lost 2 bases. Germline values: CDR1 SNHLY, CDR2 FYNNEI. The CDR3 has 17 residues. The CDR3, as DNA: TGTGCCAGCAGAATTGGGACTAGCGGGGGGAAAACCTACGAGCAGTACTTC. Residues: CASRIGTSGGKTYEQYF. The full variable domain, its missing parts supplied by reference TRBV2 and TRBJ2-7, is EPEVTQTPSHQVTQMGQEVILRCVPISNHLYFYWYRQILGQKVEFLVSFYNNEISEKSEIFDDQFSVERPDGSNFTLKIRSTKLEDSAMYFCASRIGTSGGKTYEQYFGPGTRLTVT.

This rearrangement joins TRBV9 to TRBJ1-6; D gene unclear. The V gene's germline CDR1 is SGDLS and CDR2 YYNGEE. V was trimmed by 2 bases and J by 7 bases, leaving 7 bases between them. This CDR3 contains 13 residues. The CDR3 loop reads CASSVSANSPLHF. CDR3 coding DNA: TGTGCCAGCAGCGTGTCAGCCAATTCACCCCTCCACTTT.

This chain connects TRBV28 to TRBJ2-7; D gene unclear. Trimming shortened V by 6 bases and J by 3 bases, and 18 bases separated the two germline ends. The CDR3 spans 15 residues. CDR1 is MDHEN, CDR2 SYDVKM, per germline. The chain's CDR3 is CASSPTRQASYEQYF. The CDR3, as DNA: TGTGCCAGCAGCCCCACCCGGCAGGCCAGCTACGAGCAGTACTTC.

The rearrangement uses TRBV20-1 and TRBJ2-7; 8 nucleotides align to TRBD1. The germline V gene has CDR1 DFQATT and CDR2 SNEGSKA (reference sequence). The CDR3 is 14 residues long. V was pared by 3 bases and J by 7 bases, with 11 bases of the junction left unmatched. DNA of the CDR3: TGCAGTGCTAGGGACAGGGCCCTGAGGGGGGAGCAGTACTTC. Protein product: CSARDRALRGEQYF.

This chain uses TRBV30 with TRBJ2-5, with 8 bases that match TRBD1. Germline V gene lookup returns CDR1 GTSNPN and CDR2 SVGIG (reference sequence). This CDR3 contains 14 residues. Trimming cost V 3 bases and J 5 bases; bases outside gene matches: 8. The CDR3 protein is CAWRLSGGGETQYF. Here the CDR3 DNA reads TGTGCCTGGAGGTTATCAGGGGGCGGGGAGACCCAGTACTTC.

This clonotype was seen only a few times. The DNA of the CDR3 is TGTGCCAGCAGTTTGGGGTCAGGCTACCGACAAGAGACCCAGTACTTC. This sequence encodes CASSLGSGYRQETQYF. The chain links TRBV28 to TRBJ2-5; D not certain. V was trimmed by 3 bases and J by 2 bases, leaving 16 bases between them. The CDR3 is made up of 16 amino acids. Germline assignment: CDR1 MDHEN and CDR2 SYDVKM.

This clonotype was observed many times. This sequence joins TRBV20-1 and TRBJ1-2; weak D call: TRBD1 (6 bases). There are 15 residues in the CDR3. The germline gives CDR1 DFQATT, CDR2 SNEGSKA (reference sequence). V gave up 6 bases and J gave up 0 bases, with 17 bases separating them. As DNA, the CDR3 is TGCAGTGCGTTGGGGGACCGGACAGCTAACTATGGCTACACCTTC. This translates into CSALGDRTANYGYTF.

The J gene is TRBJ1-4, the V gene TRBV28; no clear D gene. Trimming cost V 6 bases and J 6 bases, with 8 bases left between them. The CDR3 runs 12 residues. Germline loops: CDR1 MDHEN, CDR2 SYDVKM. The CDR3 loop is CASSKAHEKLFF. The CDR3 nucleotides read TGTGCCAGCAGCAAGGCCCATGAAAAACTGTTTTTT.

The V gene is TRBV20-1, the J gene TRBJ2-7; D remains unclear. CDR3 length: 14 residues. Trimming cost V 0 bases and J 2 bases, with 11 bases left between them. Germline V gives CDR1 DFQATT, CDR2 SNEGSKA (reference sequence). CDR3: CSARDLTTPYEQYF. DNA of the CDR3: TGCAGTGCTAGAGATCTCACCACGCCCTACGAGCAGTACTTC.

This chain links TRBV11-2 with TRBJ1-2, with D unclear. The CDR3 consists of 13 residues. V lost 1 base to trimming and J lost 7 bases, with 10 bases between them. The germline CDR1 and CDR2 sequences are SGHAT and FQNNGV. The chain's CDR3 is CASSLGQSGGYTF. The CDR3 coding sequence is TGTGCCAGCAGCTTAGGGCAGTCTGGTGGCTACACCTTC.

As DNA, the CDR3 is TGTGCCTGGAGTGGTACTTTCCGGACTACAACCTACGAGCAGTACTTC. This translates into CAWSGTFRTTTYEQYF. The gene calls are TRBV30 and TRBJ2-7, with a weak D call TRBD2 (6 bases). This CDR3 is 16 amino acids long. Germline V gene sequence: CDR1 GTSNPN, CDR2 SVGIG (reference sequence). V was shortened by 1 base and J by 2 bases, with 18 bases between the two germline ends.

CDR3 protein: CASSQSDREASNEQFF. As DNA, the CDR3 is TGTGCCAGCAGCCAGTCCGACCGGGAGGCCTCCAATGAGCAGTTCTTC. This rearrangement joins TRBV9 to TRBJ2-1; 7 bases fit TRBD2. V trimming: 4 bases; J trimming: 6 bases; junction bases outside the gene matches: 13. Germline V lookup: CDR1 SGDLS, CDR2 YYNGEE. The CDR3 runs 16 residues.

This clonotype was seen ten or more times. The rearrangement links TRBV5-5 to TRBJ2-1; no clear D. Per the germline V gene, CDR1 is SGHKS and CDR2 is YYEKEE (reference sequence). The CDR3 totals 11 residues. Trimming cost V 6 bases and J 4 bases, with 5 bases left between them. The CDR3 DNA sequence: TGTGCCAGCACCGCGTACAATGAGCAGTTCTTC. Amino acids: CASTAYNEQFF.

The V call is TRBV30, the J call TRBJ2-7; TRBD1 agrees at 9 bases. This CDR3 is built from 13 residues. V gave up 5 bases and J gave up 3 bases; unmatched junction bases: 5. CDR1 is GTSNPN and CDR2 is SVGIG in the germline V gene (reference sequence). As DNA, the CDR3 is TGTGCCTGGCACAGGGGGCAGAACTACGAGCAGTACTTC. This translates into CAWHRGQNYEQYF.

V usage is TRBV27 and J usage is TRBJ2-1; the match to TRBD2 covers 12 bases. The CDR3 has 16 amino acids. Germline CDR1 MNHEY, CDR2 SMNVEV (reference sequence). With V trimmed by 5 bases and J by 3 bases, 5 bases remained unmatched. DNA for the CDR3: TGTGCCAGCAGTAGATCTAGCGGGAGGGTCTACAATGAGCAGTTCTTC. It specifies CASSRSSGRVYNEQFF.

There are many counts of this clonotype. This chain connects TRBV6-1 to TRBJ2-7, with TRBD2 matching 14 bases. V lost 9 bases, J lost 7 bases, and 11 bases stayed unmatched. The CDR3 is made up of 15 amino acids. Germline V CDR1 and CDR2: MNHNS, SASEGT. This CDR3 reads CASLRGLAGEGEQYF. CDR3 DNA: TGTGCCAGTTTAAGGGGACTAGCGGGAGAAGGAGAGCAGTACTTC.

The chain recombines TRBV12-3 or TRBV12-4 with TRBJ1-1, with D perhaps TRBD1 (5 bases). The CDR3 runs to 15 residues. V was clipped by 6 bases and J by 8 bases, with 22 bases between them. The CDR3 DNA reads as TGTGCCAGCAGGCTAGAGGCCCAGGGCCCAGGCGAAGCTTTCTTT. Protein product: CASRLEAQGPGEAFF.

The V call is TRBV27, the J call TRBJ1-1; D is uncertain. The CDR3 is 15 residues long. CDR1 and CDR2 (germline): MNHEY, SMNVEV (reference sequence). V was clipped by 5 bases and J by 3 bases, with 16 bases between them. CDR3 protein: CASSPRRRVHTEAFF. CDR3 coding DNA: TGTGCCAGCAGTCCTCGGAGGAGGGTCCACACTGAAGCTTTCTTT.

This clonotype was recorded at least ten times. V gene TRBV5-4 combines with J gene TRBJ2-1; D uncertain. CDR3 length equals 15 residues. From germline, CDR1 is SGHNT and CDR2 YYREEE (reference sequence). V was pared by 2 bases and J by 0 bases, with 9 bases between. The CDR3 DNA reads TGTGCCAGCAGCTTAAGCTACTTCTCCTACAATGAGCAGTTCTTC. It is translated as CASSLSYFSYNEQFF.

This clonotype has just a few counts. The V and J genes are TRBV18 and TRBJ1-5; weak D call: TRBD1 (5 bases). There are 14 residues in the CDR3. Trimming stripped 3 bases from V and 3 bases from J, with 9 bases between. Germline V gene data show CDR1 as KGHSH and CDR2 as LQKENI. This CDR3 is CASSPQGSNQPQHF. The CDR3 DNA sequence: TGTGCCAGCTCACCGCAGGGTTCCAATCAGCCCCAGCATTTT.

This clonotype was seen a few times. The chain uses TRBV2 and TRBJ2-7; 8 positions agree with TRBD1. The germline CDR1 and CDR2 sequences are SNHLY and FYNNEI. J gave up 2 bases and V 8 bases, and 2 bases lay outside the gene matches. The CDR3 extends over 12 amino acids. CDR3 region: CASGQGPYEQYF. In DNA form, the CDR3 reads TGTGCCAGCGGACAGGGACCCTACGAGCAGTACTTC.

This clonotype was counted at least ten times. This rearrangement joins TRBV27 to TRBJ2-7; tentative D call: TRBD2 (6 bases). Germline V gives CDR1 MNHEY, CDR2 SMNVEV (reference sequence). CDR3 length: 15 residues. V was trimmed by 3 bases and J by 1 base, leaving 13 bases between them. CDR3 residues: CASSFRRDHSYEQYF. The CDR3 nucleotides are TGTGCCAGCAGTTTTCGGCGGGACCATTCCTACGAGCAGTACTTC.

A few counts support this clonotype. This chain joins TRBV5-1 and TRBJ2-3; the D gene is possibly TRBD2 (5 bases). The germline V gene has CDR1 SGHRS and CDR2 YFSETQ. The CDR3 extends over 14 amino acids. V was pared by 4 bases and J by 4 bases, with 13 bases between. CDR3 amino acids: CASSPRGRPDTQYF. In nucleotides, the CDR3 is TGCGCCAGCAGCCCCCGGGGTCGACCAGATACGCAGTATTTT.

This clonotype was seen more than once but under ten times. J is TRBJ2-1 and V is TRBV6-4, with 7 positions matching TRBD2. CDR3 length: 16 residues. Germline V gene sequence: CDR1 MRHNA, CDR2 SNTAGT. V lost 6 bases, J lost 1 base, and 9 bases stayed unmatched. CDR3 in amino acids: CASSLEAGVSYNEQFF. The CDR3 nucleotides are TGTGCCAGCAGCCTAGAGGCGGGAGTATCCTACAATGAGCAGTTCTTC.